Below, 28 T cell receptor beta chains from the same sample are listed, as sequenced in a study of cytomegalovirus exposure and HLA in healthy donors (dated by TCRdb to the late 2010s). Receptors were amplified or captured by the immunoSEQ multiplex PCR assay. The multiplex PCR relied on a mix of 60 forward primers for TCR Vbeta segments and 13 reverse primers for TCR Jbeta segments. Here the immuneACCESS table is served through TCRdb, limited to in-frame sequences with V and J called. Missing clones are a known gap in these copies; in checked studies unresolved V genes cover under half, and the rest lacks a known reason. For this sample there are fewer than 150,000 clones; 70% to 80% appear just once. The ten largest clones represent roughly 4.2% of the sample. Sequences were obtained from PBMCs. These TCRs come from a woman between 35 and 50 years old in good health and CMV-seropositive.

The chain combines TRBV28 with TRBJ1-1; D unresolved. CDR1 MDHEN and CDR2 SYDVKM come from the germline V gene. This CDR3 contains 14 residues. Trimming pared 2 bases from V and 11 bases from J, leaving 18 bases between. The CDR3 region has the DNA TGTGCCAGCAGTTTAGCCGCCCGACTGGGTCACGCTTTCTTT. As protein: CASSLAARLGHAFF.

This clone has a single count. This sequence joins TRBV4-1 and TRBJ1-2; D remains unclear. The V gene lost 3 bases and the J gene lost 2 bases, with 10 bases spanning the gap. CDR1 is MGHRA, CDR2 YSYEKL, per germline. The CDR3 totals 14 residues. CDR3 protein: CASSQNRGNYGYTF. The CDR3 region has the DNA TGCGCCAGCAGCCAGAATAGAGGGAACTATGGCTACACCTTC.

V usage is TRBV9 and J usage is TRBJ2-7, with 11 bases fitting TRBD2. The CDR3 has 16 residues. V shed 4 bases, J shed 2 bases, and the junction held 8 bases outside the gene matches. Germline CDR1 reads SGDLS; CDR2 reads YYNGEE. CDR3 residues: CASSFSGRAKTYEQYF. The CDR3 coding sequence is TGTGCCAGCAGCTTTAGCGGGAGGGCCAAAACCTACGAGCAGTACTTC.

The rearrangement links TRBV5-8 to TRBJ1-1, with 8 bases fitting TRBD1. Germline V lookup: CDR1 SGHTS, CDR2 YDEGEE. V trimming: 4 bases; J trimming: 0 bases; junction bases outside the gene matches: 11. The CDR3 sequence is 17 residues long. The CDR3 loop is CASSPWTGRSMNTEAFF. Here the CDR3 DNA reads TGTGCCAGCAGCCCGTGGACAGGGCGGTCCATGAACACTGAAGCTTTCTTT.

J is TRBJ1-2 and V is TRBV5-1; TRBD1 matches at 7 bases. CDR3 length: 13 residues. The germline V gene encodes CDR1 SGHRS and CDR2 YFSETQ. V lost 1 base, J lost 7 bases, and 4 bases stayed unmatched. CDR3 protein: CASSLNRGGGYTF. Here the CDR3 DNA reads TGCGCCAGCAGCTTGAACAGGGGTGGTGGCTACACCTTC.

V usage is TRBV19 and J usage is TRBJ2-1; D is perhaps TRBD1 (6 bases). The V end lost 1 base, the J end lost 0 bases, and 13 bases lay between the germline ends. Per the germline V gene, CDR1 is LNHDA and CDR2 is SQIVND (reference sequence). CDR3 length: 17 residues. The DNA for the CDR3 is TGTGCCAGTAGTATAGCTAGAGGGGACACCTCCTACAATGAGCAGTTCTTC. Translation: CASSIARGDTSYNEQFF.

CDR3 DNA sequence: TGTGCCAGCTCACCTCCTACACAGGGCGACTATGGCTACACCTTC. Amino acid sequence: CASSPPTQGDYGYTF. The rearrangement links TRBV18 to TRBJ1-2, with D possibly being TRBD1 (6 bases). Germline V gives CDR1 KGHSH, CDR2 LQKENI. The CDR3 runs to 15 residues. The germline V and J ends were trimmed by 3 bases and 3 bases, with 14 bases remaining between them.

J is TRBJ2-5 and V is TRBV7-8; weak D call: TRBD2 (5 bases). Near its end, the DNA agrees better with TRBJ2-7, so the J call may be wrong. CDR1 SGHVS and CDR2 FQNEAQ come from the germline V gene. The CDR3 runs to 15 residues. The chain's CDR3 is CASSLTAGERVEQYF. For the CDR3, the DNA is TGTGCCAGCAGCTTGACTGCCGGGGAAAGAGTCGAGCAGTACTTC.

The rearrangement joins TRBV4-2 to TRBJ2-3; D might be TRBD2 (5 bases). This CDR3 has 13 residues. The V gene lost 4 bases and the J gene lost 6 bases, with 11 bases spanning the gap. Germline CDR1 reads LGHNA; CDR2 reads YNFKEQ. CDR3 sequence reads: CASSRGVTDTQYF. The CDR3, as DNA: TGTGCCAGCAGCCGGGGAGTGACTGATACGCAGTATTTT.

The chain employs TRBV9 and TRBJ2-2; 7 bases align to TRBD1. The ends lost 4 bases at V and 4 bases at J; junction bases unmatched: 4. The length of the CDR3 is 14 residues. The V gene's germline CDR1 is SGDLS and CDR2 YYNGEE. The CDR3: CASSPTGLTGELFF. The CDR3 DNA reads TGTGCCAGCAGCCCGACAGGGCTCACCGGGGAGCTGTTTTTT.

The chain is built from TRBV7-6 and TRBJ2-2; 13 bases match TRBD2. CDR1 and CDR2 from the germline V gene are SGHVS and FNYEAQ. The V segment lost 4 bases and the J segment 1 base; nucleotides outside the gene matches: 9. This CDR3 has 19 amino acids. In nucleotides, the CDR3 is TGTGCCAGCAGCTCGCCCGGACTAGCGGGGGTCATGAACACCGGGGAGCTGTTTTTT. Its protein is CASSSPGLAGVMNTGELFF.

The V and J genes are TRBV18 and TRBJ2-3; 8 nucleotides agree with TRBD2. CDR3 length: 16 amino acids. J gave up 3 bases and V 0 bases, and 5 bases lay outside the gene matches. CDR1 is KGHSH, CDR2 LQKENI, per germline. The CDR3 DNA follows: TGTGCCAGCTCACCACCCCTAGCGGGTGGGACAGATACGCAGTATTTT. This translates into CASSPPLAGGTDTQYF.

This sequence joins TRBV2 and TRBJ2-1; TRBD2 agrees at 7 bases. The ends lost 7 bases at V and 15 bases at J; junction bases unmatched: 15. This CDR3 spans 13 amino acids. Germline V lookup: CDR1 SNHLY, CDR2 FYNNEI. CDR3 residues: CASNQLAIGPPFF. CDR3 bases: TGTGCCAGCAACCAACTAGCGATCGGGCCCCCGTTCTTC. The whole variable domain, filled in from reference TRBV2 and TRBJ2-1, reads EPEVTQTPSHQVTQMGQEVILRCVPISNHLYFYWYRQILGQKVEFLVSFYNNEISEKSEIFDDQFSVERPDGSNFTLKIRSTKLEDSAMYFCASNQLAIGPPFFGPGTRLTVL.

The chain employs TRBV11-1 and TRBJ2-5, with TRBD1 matching 7 bases. Gene TRBJ2-7 matches the end of the DNA better, so the J call may be wrong. The CDR3 extends over 16 amino acids. The germline gives CDR1 SGHAT, CDR2 FQDESV (reference sequence). The CDR3 sequence is CASSIKGQVSSYEQYF. The CDR3 DNA sequence: TGTGCCAGCAGCATAAAAGGACAGGTAAGCTCCTACGAGCAGTACTTC.

The chain recombines TRBV5-1 with TRBJ1-2; TRBD1 agrees at 10 bases. The CDR3 has 17 residues. Trimming removed 4 bases from V and 0 bases from J; junction bases left unmatched: 9. Germline V CDR1 and CDR2: SGHRS, YFSETQ. CDR3 sequence (DNA): TGCGCCAGCAGCCCGAGACAGGGGGCCTTTACTAACTATGGCTACACCTTC. This codes for CASSPRQGAFTNYGYTF.

The V call is TRBV6-5, the J call TRBJ2-7, with D possibly TRBD1 on 6 matching bases. Germline V lookup: CDR1 MNHEY, CDR2 SVGAGI. V was pared by 8 bases and J by 2 bases, with 19 bases between. The CDR3 runs to 15 residues. The CDR3 DNA follows: TGTGCCAGCGGCCCTATTCAGGGGCTCACCTACGAGCAGTACTTC. Protein sequence: CASGPIQGLTYEQYF.

The CDR3 DNA is TGTGCCAGCGATCACAGGGGCCCTCTCCACTTT. This translates into CASDHRGPLHF. The chain recombines TRBV21-1 with TRBJ1-6; TRBD1, as called in the table, went unchecked against the DNA. TRBV21-1 is labeled a pseudogene. This CDR3 contains 11 residues.

The CDR3 reads CASSLQGAGETQYF. CDR3 DNA sequence: TGTGCCAGCAGCTTACAGGGGGCGGGGGAGACCCAGTACTTC. This rearrangement joins TRBV7-2 to TRBJ2-5; 8 nucleotides line up with TRBD1. V gave up 2 bases and J gave up 5 bases; unmatched junction bases: 4. CDR1 SGHTA and CDR2 FQGNSA come from the germline V gene. This CDR3 contains 14 residues. The full variable domain, with the rest looked up from reference TRBV7-2 and TRBJ2-5, is GAGVSQSPSNKVTEKGKDVELRCDPISGHTALYWYRQSLGQGLEFLIYFQGNSAPDKSGLPSDRFSAERTGGSVSTLTIQRTQQEDSAVYLCASSLQGAGETQYFGPGTRLLVL.

The rearrangement joins TRBV19 to TRBJ1-6, with 8 bases matching TRBD1. The CDR3 runs to 14 residues. Germline-derived CDR1 and CDR2 are LNHDA and SQIVND (reference sequence). Germline trimming cut 5 bases from V and 9 bases from J; bases unmatched to any gene: 6. In nucleotides, the CDR3 is TGTGCCAGTAGTGTACAGGGGGGAGGTTCACCCCTCCACTTT. This codes for CASSVQGGGSPLHF.

Judged by abundance, this clone is medium-sized (0.01 to 0.1%). The chain recombines TRBV7-9 with TRBJ2-2; D not resolved. Germline CDR1 is SEHNR and CDR2 is FQNEAQ (reference sequence). The V and J ends lost 1 base and 3 bases respectively, with 12 bases between them. The CDR3 totals 16 residues. CDR3 coding DNA: TGTGCCAGCAGCTTAGGGGCAGGATTCTACACCGGGGAGCTGTTTTTT. Encoded protein: CASSLGAGFYTGELFF.

The sample holds a few counts of this clone. The rearrangement joins TRBV6-1 to TRBJ2-4; TRBD1 matches 7 bases. This CDR3 comprises 15 residues. Germline V lookup: CDR1 MNHNS, CDR2 SASEGT. With V trimmed by 4 bases and J by 4 bases, 7 bases remained unmatched. The CDR3 loop reads CASSGVGGLKNIQYF. The CDR3 region has the DNA TGTGCCAGCAGTGGCGTAGGGGGCCTTAAAAACATTCAGTACTTC.

In DNA form, the CDR3 reads TGTGCCAGCAGACCGGGACAGGGCTCCTACGAGCAGTACTTC. This encodes CASRPGQGSYEQYF. The rearrangement uses TRBV6-1 and TRBJ2-7; TRBD1 matches 9 bases. This CDR3 has 14 amino acids. With 6 bases clipped from V and 0 bases from J, the junction kept 3 bases outside the gene matches. The germline CDR1 and CDR2 sequences are MNHNS and SASEGT.

In its sample, this clone was seen a few times. The J gene is TRBJ2-4, the V gene TRBV30, with 8 positions matching TRBD2. The CDR3 covers 13 residues. Germline CDR1 reads GTSNPN; CDR2 reads SVGIG (reference sequence). The V segment lost 2 bases and the J segment 6 bases; nucleotides outside the gene matches: 3. The CDR3 loop reads CAWSKLAGNIQYF. CDR3 DNA: TGTGCCTGGAGTAAGCTAGCGGGAAACATTCAGTACTTC.

The chain couples TRBV5-1 to TRBJ1-2, with D maybe TRBD1 (5 bases). V was trimmed by 5 bases and J by 4 bases, leaving 18 bases between them. From germline, CDR1 is SGHRS and CDR2 YFSETQ. This CDR3 spans 15 amino acids. DNA for the CDR3: TGCGCCAGCAGTAAAGAGCAGGGAAGGTTCTATGGCTACACCTTC. This codes for CASSKEQGRFYGYTF.

The chain links TRBV7-2 to TRBJ1-5; D is ambiguous. Trimming cost V 5 bases and J 2 bases, with 16 bases left between them. Germline CDR1 SGHTA, CDR2 FQGNSA. The CDR3 runs to 16 residues. This CDR3 is CASSPRGFQGNQPQHF. For the CDR3, the DNA is TGTGCCAGCAGCCCACGTGGATTTCAGGGCAATCAGCCCCAGCATTTT.

This clone occurred once. The genes are TRBV25-1 and TRBJ1-2; D is unresolved. The CDR3 sequence is 14 residues long. Trimming removed 1 base at V and 8 bases at J, with 14 bases between. Per the germline V gene, CDR1 is MGHDK and CDR2 is SYGVNS. DNA for the CDR3: TGTGCCAGCAGTGAATTGCAGGTCCCCAGCGGCTACACCTTC. This translates into CASSELQVPSGYTF.

The chain carries TRBV5-1 and TRBJ2-3; 10 bases are a match to TRBD2. The germline CDR1 and CDR2 sequences are SGHRS and YFSETQ. The J segment lost 2 bases and the V segment lost 1 base, leaving 4 bases of the junction unmatched. This CDR3 has 16 amino acids. The CDR3 is CASSLRLAGNTDTQYF. The CDR3 coding sequence is TGCGCCAGCAGCTTGCGACTAGCGGGTAACACAGATACGCAGTATTTT.

This chain connects TRBV6-5 to TRBJ2-4, with D possibly being TRBD2 (5 bases). CDR3 length: 15 residues. Germline V gene data show CDR1 as MNHEY and CDR2 as SVGAGI. With 6 bases removed from V and 7 bases from J, the gap between germline ends came to 19 bases. CDR3 bases: TGTGCCAGCAGGGGGATCTCCCGGAGGAGGAACATTCAGTACTTC. This gives the protein CASRGISRRRNIQYF.